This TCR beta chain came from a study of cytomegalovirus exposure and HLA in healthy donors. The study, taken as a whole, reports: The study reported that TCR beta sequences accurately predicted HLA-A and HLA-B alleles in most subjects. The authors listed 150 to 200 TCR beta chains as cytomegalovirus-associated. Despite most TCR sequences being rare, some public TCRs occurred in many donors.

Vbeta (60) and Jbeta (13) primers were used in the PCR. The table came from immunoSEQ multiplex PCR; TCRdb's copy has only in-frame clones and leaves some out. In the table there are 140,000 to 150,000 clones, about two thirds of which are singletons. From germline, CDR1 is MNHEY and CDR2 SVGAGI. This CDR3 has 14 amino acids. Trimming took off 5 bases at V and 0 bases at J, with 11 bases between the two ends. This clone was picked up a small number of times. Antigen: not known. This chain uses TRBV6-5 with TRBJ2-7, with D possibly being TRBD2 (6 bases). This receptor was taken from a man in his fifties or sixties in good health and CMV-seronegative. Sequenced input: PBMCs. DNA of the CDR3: TGTGCCAGCAGTCGTAGGGACTCCTCCTACGAGCAGTACTTC. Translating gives CASSRRDSSYEQYF.